The clone carrying this TCR beta chain was found once. Antigen: not known. Using genomic DNA as the template, TCR beta VDJ and CDR3 profiling was carried out. TCRdb passed the reads through MiXCR, listing each CDR3 protein once. Seen here are more than 100,000 distinct CDR3 sequences, 48% observed once, and the top ten hold roughly 2.5%. This CDR3 has 14 amino acids. Trimming removed 0 bases from V and 8 bases from J, with 11 bases in between. The V gene's germline CDR1 is DFQATT and CDR2 SNEGSKA (reference sequence). The data stem from a study of CD8+CD57+ T cells in acquired aplastic anemia. The wider study: On average, sorted CD4+ and CD8+ cells gave around 3.3 ug of DNA. CD4+ cells from healthy donors averaged about 10 million reads. General study points: Twenty-nine CD8+ CDR3 sequences were shared between patients and controls. Simpson's diversity of CD8+ cells was not significantly different in patients compared with controls.

The chain recombines TRBV20-1 with TRBJ1-6; possible D gene TRBD1, 5 bases. The sequence was collected from a human donor in good health, serving as a control. The source material was sorted CD4+, CD8+, or CD8+CD57+ T cells (not recorded which) from PBMCs. The CDR3 bases are TGCAGTGCTAGAGAGCAGGGTTTCGATTCACCCCTCCACTTT. This sequence encodes CSAREQGFDSPLHF.